Detailed here is one T cell receptor beta chain. Antigen unknown. A junction end diverges from the germline sequence, so it may reflect a read error. These data originate in a study of cytomegalovirus exposure and HLA in healthy donors. Broader study findings: One variant, a missense change in DCLRE1C, was linked in a later analysis to TCR beta V- and J-gene trimming.

In the PCR, 60 Vbeta and 13 Jbeta primers were used. The assay was immunoSEQ multiplex PCR, and TCRdb's table has in-frame clones only and misses some. The sample includes about 180,000 clones, 77% of them seen just once. Per the germline V gene, CDR1 is MDHEN and CDR2 is SYDVKM. This CDR3 has 12 amino acids. Material: PBMCs. V is TRBV28 and J is TRBJ1-4, with D hard to call. The source of this sequence is a woman aged 55-75 years in good health and CMV-seropositive. The CDR3 region is CASSSVGEKLFF. As DNA, the CDR3 is TGTGCCAGCAGCTCCGTGGGAGAAAAGCTGTTTTTT.